This T cell receptor (beta chain) was identified during a study of CD8+CD57+ T cells in acquired aplastic anemia. Looking at the study overall: Recorded DNA amounts for sorted CD4+ and CD8+ cells had an average of 3.2 ug.

Study observations and caveats: Levels of CD8+ Simpson's diversity were not significantly distinct in patients versus controls.

The CDR3 covers 16 residues. With 5 bases clipped from V and 5 bases from J, the junction kept 12 bases outside the gene matches. CDR1 is SGHTA and CDR2 is FQGNSA in the germline V gene. To note about this clonotype: Its antigen remains unknown.

According to the study, genomic DNA was the template for TCR beta VDJ and CDR3 profiling. TCRdb independently ran MiXCR on the reads; one entry per CDR3 protein. The sample has about 170,000 distinct CDR3 sequences, about 60% seen once. The TCR was taken from a human donor in good health. The gene calls are TRBV7-2 and TRBJ2-1; 7 nucleotides agree with TRBD1. The specimen was sorted CD4+, CD8+, or CD8+CD57+ T cells (not recorded which) from PBMCs. CDR3 protein: CASSKTRGTVHNEQFF. CDR3 DNA: TGTGCCAGCAGCAAAACACGTGGGACAGTACACAATGAGCAGTTCTTC.